This is a list of T cell receptor beta chains from one sample in a study of early T cells in non-severe SARS-CoV-2 infection. TCRdb passed the 5' RACE reads through MiXCR, listing each CDR3 protein once. The sample shows roughly 55,000 distinct CDR3 sequences, 6% to 7% of them seen only once. Sequencing input: whole blood. Source of these receptors: an adult who was a healthcare worker with PCR-confirmed SARS-CoV-2 infection or an uninfected control (not recorded which). CDR3s include the opening cysteine and the closing phenylalanine or tryptophan. D genes are given only for firm matches. Some rows mark clone size as missing; the rest say once, few, many or name a class of expanded clone.

V gene: TRBV2; J gene: TRBJ2-5; clone size: -; CDR3 length: 15; D gene: -; CDR3 protein: CASSERQGTQETQYF; CDR3 DNA: TGTGCCAGCAGTGAAAGGCAGGGCACCCAAGAGACCCAGTACTTC
V gene: TRBV7-9; J gene: TRBJ1-1; clone size: -; CDR3 length: 12; D gene: -; CDR3 protein: CASSLSGTEAFF; CDR3 DNA: TGTGCCAGCAGCTTGTCCGGGACCGAAGCTTTCTTT
V gene: TRBV7-9; J gene: TRBJ2-7; clone size: many; CDR3 length: 14; D gene: -; CDR3 protein: CASSSRLVSYEQYF; CDR3 DNA: TGTGCCAGCAGCTCACGACTAGTCTCCTACGAGCAGTACTTC
V gene: TRBV5-1; J gene: TRBJ1-1; clone size: many; CDR3 length: 14; D gene: -; CDR3 protein: CASSLGILNTEAFF; CDR3 DNA: TGCGCCAGCAGCTTAGGGATCCTGAACACTGAAGCTTTCTTT
V gene: TRBV6-2/TRBV6-3; J gene: TRBJ2-1; clone size: -; CDR3 length: 12; D gene: -; CDR3 protein: CASSYLDSEQFF; CDR3 DNA: TGTGCCAGCAGTTACTTGGACAGCGAGCAGTTCTTC
V gene: TRBV7-7; J gene: TRBJ2-1; clone size: -; CDR3 length: 16; D gene: -; CDR3 protein: CASSLAQGGGGNEQFF; CDR3 DNA: TGTGCTAGCAGCTTAGCGCAGGGCGGAGGGGGGAATGAGCAGTTCTTC
V gene: TRBV10-3; J gene: TRBJ1-1; clone size: many; CDR3 length: 12; D gene: -; CDR3 protein: CAVGRLNTEAFF; CDR3 DNA: TGTGCCGTTGGAAGGCTGAACACTGAAGCTTTCTTT
V gene: TRBV5-1; J gene: TRBJ2-2; clone size: many; CDR3 length: 14; D gene: -; CDR3 protein: CASSWGGGPGELFF; CDR3 DNA: TGCGCCAGCAGCTGGGGAGGCGGGCCCGGGGAGCTGTTTTTT
V gene: TRBV7-6; J gene: TRBJ2-7; clone size: few; CDR3 length: 13; D gene: TRBD2; CDR3 protein: CASSLKSGGEQYF; CDR3 DNA: TGTGCCAGCAGCTTAAAAAGCGGGGGCGAGCAGTACTTC
V gene: TRBV5-4; J gene: TRBJ2-1; clone size: many; CDR3 length: 16; D gene: -; CDR3 protein: CASSLAEAGPVGEQFF; CDR3 DNA: TGTGCCAGCAGCTTGGCCGAGGCAGGGCCCGTAGGGGAGCAGTTCTTC
V gene: TRBV19; J gene: TRBJ2-7; clone size: many; CDR3 length: 15; D gene: -; CDR3 protein: CASSKSRDGSYEQYF; CDR3 DNA: TGTGCCAGTAGTAAAAGCCGGGACGGCTCCTACGAGCAGTACTTC
V gene: TRBV29-1; J gene: TRBJ2-7; clone size: few; CDR3 length: 15; D gene: -; CDR3 protein: CSVDYRRESSYEQYF; CDR3 DNA: TGCAGCGTTGATTATCGCAGGGAGAGCTCCTACGAGCAGTACTTC
V gene: TRBV11-2; J gene: TRBJ1-2; clone size: many; CDR3 length: 15; D gene: TRBD1; CDR3 protein: CASSLSRGRDYGYTF; CDR3 DNA: TGTGCCAGCAGCTTATCCAGGGGGCGCGACTATGGCTACACCTTC
V gene: TRBV11-2; J gene: TRBJ2-2; clone size: many; CDR3 length: 14; D gene: -; CDR3 protein: CASSPLQATGELFF; CDR3 DNA: TGTGCCAGCAGCCCTCTACAGGCGACCGGGGAGCTGTTTTTT
V gene: TRBV7-9; J gene: TRBJ2-1; clone size: -; CDR3 length: 16; D gene: TRBD1; CDR3 protein: CASSLGQGSSFDEQFF; CDR3 DNA: TGTGCCAGCAGCTTGGGACAGGGGAGCTCCTTCGATGAGCAGTTCTTC
V gene: TRBV5-6; J gene: TRBJ1-1; clone size: many; CDR3 length: 15; D gene: -; CDR3 protein: CASSLRRGSVTEAFF; CDR3 DNA: TGTGCCAGCAGCTTAAGGAGGGGGTCGGTAACTGAAGCTTTCTTT
V gene: TRBV7-3; J gene: TRBJ2-3; clone size: many; CDR3 length: 13; D gene: -; CDR3 protein: CASSLLRTDTQYF; CDR3 DNA: TGTGCCAGCAGCTTGCTACGCACAGATACGCAGTATTTT
V gene: TRBV4-3; J gene: TRBJ1-6; clone size: many; CDR3 length: 14; D gene: -; CDR3 protein: CASSRNARRSPLHF; CDR3 DNA: TGCGCCAGCAGTCGGAATGCGAGGAGGTCACCCCTCCACTTT
V gene: TRBV6-6; J gene: TRBJ1-1; clone size: -; CDR3 length: 14; D gene: TRBD1; CDR3 protein: CASSSQGAGTEAFF; CDR3 DNA: TGTGCCAGCAGTTCACAGGGGGCTGGGACTGAAGCTTTCTTT
V gene: TRBV12-3/TRBV12-4; J gene: TRBJ2-4; clone size: -; CDR3 length: 16; D gene: -; CDR3 protein: CASSLEGSKTKNIQYF; CDR3 DNA: TGTGCCAGCAGTTTGGAGGGCTCTAAGACCAAAAACATTCAGTACTTC
V gene: TRBV6-6; J gene: TRBJ1-3; clone size: many; CDR3 length: 16; D gene: TRBD1; CDR3 protein: CASSYPDRVSGNTIYF; CDR3 DNA: TGTGCCAGCAGTTACCCGGACAGGGTTTCTGGAAACACCATATATTTT
V gene: TRBV18; J gene: TRBJ1-4; clone size: few; CDR3 length: 13; D gene: -; CDR3 protein: CASCDSPNEKLFF; CDR3 DNA: TGTGCCAGCTGCGACAGTCCTAATGAAAAACTGTTTTTT